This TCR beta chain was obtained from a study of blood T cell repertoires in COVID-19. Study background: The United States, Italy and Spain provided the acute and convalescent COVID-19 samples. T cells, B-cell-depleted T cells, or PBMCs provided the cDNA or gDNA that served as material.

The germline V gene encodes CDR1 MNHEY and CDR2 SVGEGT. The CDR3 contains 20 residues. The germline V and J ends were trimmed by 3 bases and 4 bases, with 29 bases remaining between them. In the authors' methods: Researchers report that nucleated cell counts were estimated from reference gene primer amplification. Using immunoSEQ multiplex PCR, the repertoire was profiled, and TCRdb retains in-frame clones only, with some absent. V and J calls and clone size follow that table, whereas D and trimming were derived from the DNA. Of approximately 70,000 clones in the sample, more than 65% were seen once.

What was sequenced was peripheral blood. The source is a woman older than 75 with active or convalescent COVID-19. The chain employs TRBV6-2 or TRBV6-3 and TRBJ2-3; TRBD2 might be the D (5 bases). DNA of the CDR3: TGTGCCAGCAGTTATTTAGGTGCGGGTACTCCACTCTCTGGAGCAGATACGCAGTATTTT. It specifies CASSYLGAGTPLSGADTQYF.